Listed below are T cell receptor beta chains from one sample, sequenced in a study of PD-1 blockade in classical Hodgkin lymphoma. Here immunoSEQ multiplex PCR was the method, and the copy in TCRdb shows in-frame clones only, minus some. The sample consists of 21,000 or so clones, 74% of them appearing once. Sequenced here: peripheral blood mononuclear cells (PBMCs), sampled at baseline. These TCRs come from a human donor with classical Hodgkin lymphoma. CDR3s include the opening cysteine and the closing phenylalanine or tryptophan. A D gene is named only where the DNA matches it firmly. Not all rows give a size; the values are once, few, many and, for expanded clones, a class.

V gene,clone size,D gene,J gene,CDR3 protein,CDR3 DNA
TRBV6-1,NA,NA,TRBJ1-1,CASTPTTEAFF,TGTGCCAGCACCCCCACCACTGAAGCTTTCTTT
TRBV19,NA,NA,TRBJ1-1,CASSIGSVATSEAFF,TGTGCCAGTAGTATAGGATCGGTAGCCACCTCTGAAGCTTTCTTT
TRBV7-9,NA,NA,TRBJ1-1,CASSPPGAEAFF,TGTGCCAGCAGCCCCCCTGGCGCTGAAGCTTTCTTT
TRBV5-4,few,NA,TRBJ2-5,CASSLIFGETQYF,TGTGCCAGCAGCTTGATTTTCGGGGAGACCCAGTACTTC
TRBV7-9,NA,NA,TRBJ2-5,CASSLAETQYF,TGTGCCAGCAGCTTAGCGGAGACCCAGTACTTC
TRBV2,NA,NA,TRBJ2-7,CASSENYGLGGDEQYF,TGTGCCAGCAGTGAAAATTATGGGTTAGGGGGTGACGAGCAGTACTTC
TRBV7-3,NA,TRBD2,TRBJ2-3,CASSLRLAGVHTDTQYF,TGTGCCAGCAGCTTAAGACTAGCGGGAGTCCACACAGATACGCAGTATTTT
TRBV4-3,NA,NA,TRBJ1-1,CASSQSRASTEAFF,TGCGCCAGCAGCCAATCCAGGGCGAGCACTGAAGCTTTCTTT
TRBV11-2,NA,NA,TRBJ2-2,CASSLGRSTGELFF,TGTGCCAGCAGCTTAGGCCGGAGCACCGGGGAGCTGTTTTTT
TRBV4-1,NA,TRBD2,TRBJ2-4,CASSQEIAGGPSKNIQYF,TGCGCCAGCAGCCAAGAAATAGCGGGAGGGCCCTCCAAAAACATTCAGTACTTC
TRBV27,NA,NA,TRBJ2-1,CASNGGRSSYNEQFF,TGTGCCAGCAATGGAGGGAGGAGCTCCTACAATGAGCAGTTCTTC
TRBV5-6,many,NA,TRBJ1-1,CASSFYPGLHGGNTEAFF,TGTGCCAGCAGCTTTTACCCGGGCCTGCACGGCGGGAACACTGAAGCTTTCTTT
TRBV28,NA,TRBD1,TRBJ1-1,CASSPQGVYTEAFF,TGTGCCAGCAGTCCACAGGGGGTATACACTGAAGCTTTCTTT
TRBV19,NA,NA,TRBJ1-2,CASSISTEGRWGYTF,TGTGCCAGTAGTATTTCGACCGAAGGCCGATGGGGCTACACCTTC
TRBV27,NA,TRBD1,TRBJ2-2,CASRRQGATGELFF,TGTGCCAGCAGGCGACAGGGCGCGACCGGGGAGCTGTTTTTT
TRBV11-2,NA,NA,TRBJ2-5,CASSFRGAYQETQYF,TGTGCCAGCAGCTTTCGTGGGGCTTACCAAGAGACCCAGTACTTC
TRBV5-4,NA,TRBD1,TRBJ2-7,CASSFPDRGLGEQYF,TGTGCCAGCAGCTTTCCGGACAGGGGGCTAGGCGAGCAGTACTTC
TRBV7-8,once,TRBD1,TRBJ1-1,CASSLSRQGVEAFF,TGTGCCAGCAGCTTATCGCGTCAGGGGGTTGAAGCTTTCTTT
TRBV7-2,NA,NA,TRBJ1-4,CASSLGWGDASVEKLFF,TGTGCCAGCAGCTTGGGTTGGGGTGATGCCTCCGTTGAAAAACTGTTTTTT
TRBV5-6,few,NA,TRBJ1-5,CASSPWGINQPQHF,TGTGCCAGCAGCCCCTGGGGGATCAATCAGCCCCAGCATTTT
TRBV5-1,NA,NA,TRBJ2-1,CASSPEGRPVDEQFF,TGCGCCAGCAGCCCTGAGGGCAGGCCTGTGGATGAGCAGTTCTTC
TRBV9,NA,NA,TRBJ1-5,CASSEGGSYQPQHF,TGTGCCAGCAGCGAGGGGGGGAGCTATCAGCCCCAGCATTTT
TRBV28,NA,NA,TRBJ1-5,CASSPPTDYSNQPQHF,TGTGCCAGCAGTCCCCCGACGGACTATAGCAATCAGCCCCAGCATTTT
TRBV25-1,NA,NA,TRBJ1-2,CASSEYRFWQGHGYTF,TGTGCCAGCAGTGAATATAGGTTTTGGCAGGGGCATGGCTACACCTTC
TRBV19,NA,NA,TRBJ2-1,CASSTHLTQPNYNEQFF,TGTGCCAGTAGTACGCACCTGACTCAACCCAATTACAATGAGCAGTTCTTC
TRBV4-2,once,NA,TRBJ2-4,CASSQDGWIDDKNIQYF,TGTGCCAGCAGCCAAGACGGTTGGATAGATGACAAAAACATTCAGTACTTC
TRBV10-1,NA,NA,TRBJ2-5,CASSGSGQETQYF,TGCGCCAGCAGTGGCTCGGGCCAAGAGACCCAGTACTTC
TRBV6-1,few,NA,TRBJ2-3,CASRAHTDTQYF,TGTGCCAGCAGAGCACATACAGATACGCAGTATTTT
TRBV18,NA,NA,TRBJ2-5,CASSPPTKTQYF,TGTGCCAGCTCACCCCCTACCAAGACCCAGTACTTC
TRBV5-1,NA,NA,TRBJ1-4,CASSLDRINEKLFF,TGCGCCAGCAGCCTGGACAGAATTAATGAAAAACTGTTTTTT
TRBV4-3,NA,NA,TRBJ2-3,CASSQGADTQYF,TGCGCCAGCAGCCAAGGGGCAGATACGCAGTATTTT
TRBV27,NA,NA,TRBJ2-1,CASSPIPDNEQFF,TGTGCCAGCAGCCCCATCCCGGACAATGAGCAGTTCTTC
TRBV28,once,TRBD2,TRBJ2-1,CASSLTLSGTPYNEQFF,TGTGCCAGCAGTTTAACCCTTAGCGGGACGCCCTACAATGAGCAGTTCTTC
TRBV6-6,few,NA,TRBJ1-5,CASSYTENQPQHF,TGTGCCAGCAGTTACACCGAGAATCAGCCCCAGCATTTT
TRBV4-3,NA,NA,TRBJ1-3,CASSQDSGIGNTIYF,TGCGCCAGCAGCCAAGATAGCGGGATTGGAAACACCATATATTTT
TRBV4-3,NA,NA,TRBJ2-1,CASSPRPVGTYNEQFF,TGCGCCAGCAGCCCCCGTCCGGTTGGCACCTACAATGAGCAGTTCTTC
TRBV11-3,NA,TRBD1,TRBJ2-5,CASSLGHRGLETQYF,TGTGCCAGCAGCTTGGGGCACAGGGGCTTAGAGACCCAGTACTTC
TRBV5-1,NA,NA,TRBJ1-6,CASTAGSSPLHF,TGCGCCAGCACAGCGGGTAGTTCACCCCTCCACTTT
TRBV9,NA,NA,TRBJ1-2,CASSPTDGNYGYTF,TGTGCCAGCAGCCCTACGGACGGGAACTATGGCTACACCTTC
TRBV28,NA,NA,TRBJ2-6,CASRPITSGANVLTF,TGTGCCAGCAGACCGATAACCTCTGGGGCCAACGTCCTGACTTTC
TRBV27,NA,TRBD2,TRBJ2-4,CASREKGRVKNIQYF,TGTGCCAGCAGGGAGAAAGGGAGGGTCAAAAACATTCAGTACTTC
TRBV6-5,once,TRBD2,TRBJ2-1,CASSYFLAGENEQFF,TGTGCCAGCAGTTACTTCCTAGCGGGAGAAAATGAGCAGTTCTTC
TRBV2,few,NA,TRBJ1-1,CATRDVNTEAFF,TGTGCCACCAGGGACGTGAACACTGAAGCTTTCTTT
TRBV19,NA,NA,TRBJ1-1,CASSTPPRTEAFF,TGTGCCAGTAGTACCCCCCCGAGGACTGAAGCTTTCTTT
TRBV5-6,once,NA,TRBJ1-1,CASSLDSYYTEAFF,TGTGCCAGCAGCTTGGACAGCTACTACACTGAAGCTTTCTTT
TRBV29-1,NA,NA,TRBJ2-1,CSVEGPGRTPNEQFF,TGCAGCGTTGAAGGACCGGGACGGACGCCCAATGAGCAGTTCTTC